This is a list of T cell receptor beta chains from one sample in a study of shared clonotypes between healthy human individuals. TCRdb's table, derived via immunoSEQ multiplex PCR, lists solely in-frame clones and lacks some. The sample has hundreds of thousands of clones, roughly 79% seen once. The material sequenced was PBMCs. The receptors were sampled from a woman in her thirties or forties in good health. Some clones in this sample may be carry-over from other donors' samples. The CDR3 runs from the conserved cysteine through the conserved F or W. D genes are given only for firm matches. Size values are once, few and many counts, or a class for expanded clones, and some rows have none.

cdr3_aa cdr3_nt j_call d_call v_call clone_size
CASSETGGAAGELFF TGTGCCAGCAGTGAAACAGGGGGCGCAGCCGGGGAGCTGTTTTTT TRBJ2-2 TRBD1 TRBV7-3 -
CAWSPGLANTGELFF TGTGCCTGGAGTCCGGGACTAGCGAACACCGGGGAGCTGTTTTTT TRBJ2-2 TRBD2 TRBV30 -
CASSFAAGYYEQYF TGTGCCAGCAGCTTCGCTGCGGGTTACTACGAGCAGTACTTC TRBJ2-7 - TRBV7-2 -
CASSLYPAGAGKVTGELFF TGTGCCAGCAGCTTATATCCCGCGGGAGCGGGAAAGGTGACCGGGGAGCTGTTTTTT TRBJ2-2 TRBD2 TRBV7-9 -
CASSLDGGEAFF TGTGCCAGCAGCTTAGATGGCGGGGAAGCTTTCTTT TRBJ1-1 - TRBV11-1 many
CASSARGGIGSGELFF TGTGCCAGCAGCGCCCGGGGCGGGATCGGCTCCGGGGAGCTGTTTTTT TRBJ2-2 - TRBV7-2 -
CASRDLVGLAGGETQYF TGCGCCAGCAGGGACCTGGTGGGGCTAGCGGGTGGAGAGACCCAGTACTTC TRBJ2-5 TRBD2 TRBV5-1 -
CASSFDPGPYEQYF TGTGCCAGCAGCTTTGACCCCGGCCCCTACGAGCAGTACTTC TRBJ2-7 - TRBV7-9 -
CASSYPSYEQYF TGTGCCAGCAGTTACCCCTCCTACGAGCAGTACTTC TRBJ2-7 - TRBV27 few
CASSYSGTRSGNTIYF TGTGCCAGCAGTTACTCGGGGACCAGGTCAGGAAACACCATATATTTT TRBJ1-3 - TRBV6-5 -
CASSSTGTDNEQFF TGTGCCAGCAGCTCCACCGGGACAGACAATGAGCAGTTCTTC TRBJ2-1 TRBD1 TRBV7-3 -
CASNLRDRGKVNYGYTF TGTGCCAGTAACCTCCGGGACAGGGGAAAAGTTAACTATGGCTACACCTTC TRBJ1-2 TRBD1 TRBV19 -
CASSAYRGSNTGELFF TGTGCCAGCAGCGCCTACAGGGGTTCGAACACCGGGGAGCTGTTTTTT TRBJ2-2 TRBD1 TRBV5-4 few
CASSSTPGQGTEQYF TGTGCCAGTAGTTCGACCCCGGGACAGGGTACCGAGCAGTACTTC TRBJ2-7 TRBD1 TRBV19 once
CASSLGNQPQHF TGTGCCAGCAGCTTAGGAAATCAGCCCCAGCATTTT TRBJ1-5 - TRBV7-9 -
CASSPDPSYEQYF TGTGCCAGCTCACCAGACCCCAGCTACGAGCAGTACTTC TRBJ2-7 - TRBV18 -
CASSDVGFNPGLADNEQFF TGCGCCAGCAGTGATGTAGGGTTTAACCCGGGACTAGCGGACAATGAGCAGTTCTTC TRBJ2-1 TRBD2 TRBV10-1 few
CASSLDGLPATNEKLFF TGTGCCAGCAGCTTAGATGGTTTGCCAGCAACTAATGAAAAACTGTTTTTT TRBJ1-4 - TRBV11-2 -
CASSKQGAEEKLFF TGTGCCAGCAGTAAACAGGGGGCGGAGGAAAAACTGTTTTTT TRBJ1-4 TRBD1 TRBV2 -
CASSLGQIRATDTQYF TGTGCCAGCAGCTTGGGACAGATCAGGGCCACAGATACGCAGTATTTT TRBJ2-3 - TRBV5-4 -
CASSGVRGVETQYF TGTGCCAGCAGCGGGGTTCGGGGCGTGGAGACCCAGTACTTC TRBJ2-5 - TRBV6-1 -
CATRLYRGSVDQPQHF TGTGCCACCAGGCTTTACAGGGGTTCCGTGGATCAGCCCCAGCATTTT TRBJ1-5 TRBD1 TRBV15 -
CASSSTLGNEQFF TGTGCCAGCAGTTCCACGCTCGGTAATGAGCAGTTCTTC TRBJ2-1 - TRBV28 -
CAWSVRDRGQFF TGTGCCTGGAGTGTACGGGACCGGGGGCAGTTCTTC TRBJ2-1 - TRBV30 once
CASSFALLGDTQYF TGTGCCAGCAGCTTTGCCCTATTAGGGGATACGCAGTATTTT TRBJ2-3 - TRBV7-9 once
CASSPRTLSSYNEQFF TGTGCCAGCAGCCCGCGGACCCTGAGCTCCTACAATGAGCAGTTCTTC TRBJ2-1 - TRBV9 -
CASSESGGNTGELFF TGTGCCAGCAGTGAATCGGGGGGCAACACCGGGGAGCTGTTTTTT TRBJ2-2 - TRBV6-4 -